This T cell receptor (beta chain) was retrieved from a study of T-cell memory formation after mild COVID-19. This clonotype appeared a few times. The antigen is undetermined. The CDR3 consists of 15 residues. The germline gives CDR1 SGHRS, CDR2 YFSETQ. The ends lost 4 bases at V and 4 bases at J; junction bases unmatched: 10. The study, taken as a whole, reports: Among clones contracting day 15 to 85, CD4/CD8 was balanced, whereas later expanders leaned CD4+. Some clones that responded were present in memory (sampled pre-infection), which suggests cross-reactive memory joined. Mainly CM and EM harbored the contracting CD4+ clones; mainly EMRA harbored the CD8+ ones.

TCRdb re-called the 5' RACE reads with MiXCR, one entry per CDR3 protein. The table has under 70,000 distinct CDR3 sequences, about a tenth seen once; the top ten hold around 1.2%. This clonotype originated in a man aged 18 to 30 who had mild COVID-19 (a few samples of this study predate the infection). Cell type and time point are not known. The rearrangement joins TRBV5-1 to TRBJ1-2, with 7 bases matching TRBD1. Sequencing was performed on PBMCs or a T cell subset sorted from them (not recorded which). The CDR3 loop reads CASSPGQPPSYGYTF. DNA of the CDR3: TGCGCCAGCAGCCCGGGACAGCCGCCTTCCTATGGCTACACCTTC.